The next 26 T cell receptor beta chains were all read from a single sample in a study of molecular identifiers for immune sequencing clone quantification. TCRdb reprocessed the PCR reads with MiXCR, giving one entry per CDR3 protein. This table has some 590,000 distinct CDR3 sequences, over 25% appearing once. Sample: naive CD8+ T cells from blood, with Jurkat cell RNA spiked in. Regarding subset: FACS-sorted CD8+CD4-CCR7+CD45RA+ naive T cells. These receptors were obtained from a human donor in good health. Some libraries in this study had Jurkat cell RNA spiked in.

This clonotype was detected many times. The gene calls are TRBV27 and TRBJ1-5; 12 bases match TRBD1. Germline values: CDR1 MNHEY, CDR2 SMNVEV (reference sequence). CDR3 length equals 15 residues. Germline trimming cut 5 bases from V and 7 bases from J; bases unmatched to any gene: 6. The CDR3 protein is CASSRGTGGMQPQHF. The CDR3 DNA follows: TGTGCCAGCAGTCGGGGGACAGGGGGCATGCAGCCCCAGCATTTT.

This clonotype was observed a handful of times. The chain is built from TRBV7-9 and TRBJ2-7, with D hard to call. Germline CDR1 and CDR2: SEHNR and FQNEAQ (reference sequence). V lost 5 bases and J 2 bases, leaving 10 bases between the germline ends. The CDR3 loop spans 13 amino acids. The CDR3 here is CASSPQLTYEQYF. In nucleotides, the CDR3 is TGTGCCAGCAGCCCCCAACTGACCTACGAGCAGTACTTC.

Ten or more counts support this clonotype. This sequence joins TRBV12-3 or TRBV12-4 and TRBJ1-1, with a tentative D call TRBD1 (5 bases). This CDR3 has 13 residues. V lost 5 bases and J lost 7, with 14 bases in between. CDR3 residues: CASSPRDFFEAFF. Here the CDR3 DNA reads TGTGCCAGCAGTCCCAGGGACTTTTTTGAAGCTTTCTTT.

This clonotype was recorded at least ten times. The chain employs TRBV7-2 and TRBJ2-1; 9 positions match TRBD1. Germline CDR1 and CDR2: SGHTA and FQGNSA. CDR3 size: 14 residues. The V gene end was trimmed by 10 bases and the J gene end by 7 bases; junction bases not matched to a gene: 11. The CDR3 is CATPDRGVGNEQFF. The CDR3 coding sequence is TGTGCCACCCCGGACAGGGGCGTCGGTAATGAGCAGTTCTTC.

This clonotype appeared many times. The chain couples TRBV13 to TRBJ1-5; D remains ambiguous. The V end was cut by 5 bases, the J end by 6 bases, with 11 bases between. The germline V gene has CDR1 PRHDT and CDR2 FYEKMQ (reference sequence). This CDR3 is 13 amino acids long. CDR3 residues: CASSTNRGQPQHF. The CDR3 DNA reads as TGTGCCAGCAGCACCAACAGAGGTCAGCCCCAGCATTTT.

This clonotype showed up many times. CDR3 bases: TGTGCCAGCAGCTTTTCGGTGGGGGGCACTGAAGCTTTCTTT. Protein sequence: CASSFSVGGTEAFF. This chain joins TRBV7-6 and TRBJ1-1; D might be TRBD1 (5 bases). CDR3 size: 14 residues. Germline lookup yields CDR1 SGHVS and CDR2 FNYEAQ. The V end was cut by 3 bases, the J end by 4 bases, with 12 bases between.

The sample holds many counts of this clonotype. This sequence joins TRBV27 and TRBJ2-7; tentatively, D is TRBD1 or TRBD2 (5 bases each). Germline CDR1 is MNHEY and CDR2 is SMNVEV (reference sequence). The CDR3 covers 11 residues. V shed 5 bases and J shed 9 bases, with 11 bases lying between them. Written as DNA, the CDR3 is TGTGCCAGCAGTCCTGGGACCTGGCAGTACTTC. Translation: CASSPGTWQYF.

A note on this clonotype: One end of the junction is discordant with germline, which a read error may explain. This sequence joins TRBV14 and TRBJ2-1, with D unresolved. The CDR3 contains 15 residues. Germline lookup yields CDR1 SGHDN and CDR2 FVKESK. CDR3 region: CASSQPGSSRNERFF. CDR3 nucleotides: TGTGCCAGCAGCCAGCCAGGTAGTAGCCGCAATGAGCGGTTCTTC.

This clonotype was picked up one time. J is TRBJ1-1 and V is TRBV29-1, with D hard to call. V shed 7 bases and J shed 3 bases, with 12 bases lying between them. The CDR3 has 12 residues. Germline CDR1 SQVTM, CDR2 ANQGSEA. In nucleotides, the CDR3 is TGCAGCGCACAGCCGTTAGACACTGAAGCTTTCTTT. It specifies CSAQPLDTEAFF.

This sequence joins TRBV2 and TRBJ1-4; 7 nucleotides line up with TRBD1. With V trimmed by 6 bases and J by 8 bases, 12 bases remained unmatched. Per germline, CDR1 SNHLY and CDR2 FYNNEI. CDR3 length: 15 amino acids. The CDR3 loop is CASRGPTGLGEKLFF. The CDR3 nucleotides are TGTGCCAGCAGAGGACCGACAGGGTTGGGAGAAAAACTGTTTTTT.

Regarding this clonotype: The CDR3 ends on some other residue instead of the conserved phenylalanine or tryptophan, so this is likely a read error. The J gene is TRBJ1-5, the V gene TRBV29-1; D is undetermined. The V gene lost 0 bases and the J gene lost 4 bases, with 13 bases spanning the gap. The germline gives CDR1 SQVTM, CDR2 ANQGSEA. The CDR3 totals 15 residues. In DNA form, the CDR3 reads TGCAGCGTTGAAGATCTCGGGCACTCGAATCAGCCCCAGCATCTT. Protein product: CSVEDLGHSNQPQHL.

Remarks on this clonotype: A junction end diverges from the germline sequence, so it may reflect a read error. The chain is built from TRBV4-3 and TRBJ2-7, with TRBD2 identical over 11 bases. The CDR3 runs 18 residues. The V gene's germline CDR1 is LGHNA and CDR2 YSLEER. The CDR3 spells CASGQELHLAGGSYEQYF. CDR3 DNA sequence: TGCGCCAGCGGCCAAGAACTGCACTTAGCGGGGGGGAGCTACGAGCAGTACTTC.

On this clonotype: This may be a read error: a much more frequent sequence differs by one nucleotide. The genes are TRBV2 and TRBJ2-1, with a weak D call TRBD2 (6 bases). This CDR3 is built from 11 residues. Looked up from germline, CDR1 is SNHLY and CDR2 is FYNNEI. Trimming left V 10 bases short and J 8 bases short, with 12 bases between. CDR3 nucleotides: TGTGCCACTCGGGAGTACGATGAGCAGTTCTTC. Its translation is CATREYDEQFF.

This clonotype appeared many times. The J gene is TRBJ2-7, the V gene TRBV4-1, with a weak D call TRBD1 (5 bases). The ends were cut back, 1 base at V and 5 bases at J, with 9 bases in the middle. The germline CDR1 and CDR2 sequences are MGHRA and YSYEKL. This CDR3 comprises 13 residues. In DNA form, the CDR3 reads TGCGCCAGCAGCCAAGGTCAGGGCCACGAGCAGTACTTC. Its translation: CASSQGQGHEQYF.

This chain links TRBV30 with TRBJ1-1, with 10 nucleotides matching TRBD1. V was clipped by 3 bases and J by 5 bases; unmatched bases: 6. Germline lookup yields CDR1 GTSNPN and CDR2 SVGIG (reference sequence). The CDR3 is 14 residues long. CDR3 sequence reads: CAWRTGTGETEAFF. CDR3 DNA: TGTGCCTGGAGAACCGGGACAGGGGAGACTGAAGCTTTCTTT. Filled out from reference TRBV30 and TRBJ1-1, the complete variable domain reads SQTIHQWPATLVQPVGSPLSLECTVEGTSNPNLYWYRQAAGRGLQLLFYSVGIGQISSEVPQNLSASRPQDRQFILSSKKLLLSDSGFYLCAWRTGTGETEAFFGQGTRLTVV.

V gene TRBV4-1 combines with J gene TRBJ2-7; D ambiguous. The CDR3 loop spans 13 amino acids. Germline CDR1 is MGHRA and CDR2 is YSYEKL. Between the trimmed V and J ends, which lost 2 bases and 4 bases, there was a span of 9 bases. CDR3: CASSQRLEYEQYF. The CDR3 DNA sequence: TGCGCCAGCAGCCAACGGCTAGAGTACGAGCAGTACTTC.

The chain employs TRBV19 and TRBJ2-2; TRBD2 matches 7 bases. The V and J ends lost 1 base and 4 bases, in that order; junction bases with no gene match: 3. The CDR3 is made up of 15 amino acids. Germline assignment: CDR1 LNHDA and CDR2 SQIVND (reference sequence). In DNA form, the CDR3 reads TGTGCCAGTAGTATAGCGGGGAGGGGCACCGGGGAGCTGTTTTTT. It encodes CASSIAGRGTGELFF.

This clonotype was observed at least ten times. The chain carries TRBV9 and TRBJ2-3; no definite D call. This CDR3 is built from 15 residues. The V end was cut by 0 bases, the J end by 2 bases, with 10 bases between. In germline, CDR1 is SGDLS, CDR2 YYNGEE. CDR3 amino acids: CASSVELTFTDTQYF. CDR3 in DNA: TGTGCCAGCAGCGTAGAACTGACCTTCACAGATACGCAGTATTTT.

This clonotype has a count of ten or more. The chain joins TRBV4-1 to TRBJ2-7, with D maybe TRBD1 (6 bases). Germline-derived CDR1 and CDR2 are MGHRA and YSYEKL. The CDR3 consists of 14 residues. Deletions cut 7 bases from V and 0 bases from J, with 13 bases between. The CDR3 region has the DNA TGCGCCAGCATACCTACAGGGAGCTCCTACGAGCAGTACTTC. This sequence encodes CASIPTGSSYEQYF.

The genes are TRBV20-1 and TRBJ2-7; TRBD1 is a possible D gene (6 bases). The V end lost 6 bases, the J end lost 1 base, and 19 bases lay between the germline ends. The CDR3 length is 15 residues. The germline V gene has CDR1 DFQATT and CDR2 SNEGSKA (reference sequence). CDR3 amino acids: CSATRSRGNSYEQYF. CDR3 DNA: TGCAGTGCCACCAGGAGCAGGGGAAATTCCTACGAGCAGTACTTC.

To note about this clonotype: A clone one base away is much larger, so this may be a read error. The chain employs TRBV14 and TRBJ2-7, with D possibly matching TRBD2 (5 bases). CDR3 length: 13 residues. CDR1 and CDR2 (germline): SGHDN, FVKESK. The CDR3 nucleotides read TGTGCCAGCAGCCAAGAAGCGCGCTGGGAGCTGTACTTC. Residues: CASSQEARWELYF.

This clonotype was recorded a few times. The gene calls are TRBV20-1 and TRBJ2-7; 7 bases map to TRBD2. Germline V gene lookup returns CDR1 DFQATT and CDR2 SNEGSKA (reference sequence). The V and J ends lost 0 bases and 3 bases, in that order; junction bases with no gene match: 5. CDR3 length equals 14 residues. CDR3 nucleotide sequence: TGCAGTGCTAGAGACCGGGACTATGTCTACGAGCAGTACTTC. Protein: CSARDRDYVYEQYF.

This clonotype was detected many times. V usage is TRBV27 and J usage is TRBJ2-2, with D unclear. The ends were cut back, 6 bases at V and 0 bases at J, with 8 bases in the middle. CDR3 length: 14 amino acids. Germline CDR1 is MNHEY and CDR2 is SMNVEV (reference sequence). This chain's CDR3 is CASSFGANTGELFF. The CDR3 bases are TGTGCCAGCAGCTTTGGGGCGAACACCGGGGAGCTGTTTTTT.

The chain uses TRBV19 and TRBJ2-1; 8 positions agree with TRBD2. Looked up from germline, CDR1 is LNHDA and CDR2 is SQIVND (reference sequence). The CDR3 is 16 amino acids. With 7 bases clipped from V and 1 base from J, the junction kept 9 bases outside the gene matches. The CDR3 DNA reads TGTGCCAGTACCCAAGGGACTAGAGGGTCCTACAATGAGCAGTTCTTC. Protein product: CASTQGTRGSYNEQFF.

DNA for the CDR3: TGTGCCAGTAGTATTGGGACAAGGGGTGAAGTTTTGCCCCAGCATTTT. Residues: CASSIGTRGEVLPQHF. The chain joins TRBV19 to TRBJ1-5; perhaps TRBD1 as D (6 bases). This CDR3 has 16 residues. The germline gives CDR1 LNHDA, CDR2 SQIVND (reference sequence). V lost 3 bases, J lost 9 bases, and 21 bases lay in between.

This clonotype was observed at least ten times. The CDR3 DNA reads as TGTGCCAGCAGTTTCCAGGGGAGCTCCTACGAGCAGTACTTC. Amino acids: CASSFQGSSYEQYF. The chain employs TRBV27 and TRBJ2-7; a possible D gene is TRBD1 (6 bases). Germline V gene data show CDR1 as MNHEY and CDR2 as SMNVEV (reference sequence). This CDR3 is built from 14 residues. V was clipped by 3 bases and J by 0 bases, with 9 bases between them.